The 5 T cell receptor beta chains given below trace back to one sample, sequenced in a study of shared clonotypes between healthy human individuals. Assay used: immunoSEQ multiplex PCR; TCRdb lists only in-frame clones, some missing. The sample records 450,000 to 650,000 clones, around 78% being singletons. The material sequenced was PBMCs. These receptors all stem from a middle-aged woman in good health. Some clones in this sample may be carry-over from other donors' samples.

CDR3 DNA: TGCAGCATGGGGGGGACAGGATCTTACAATGAGCAGTTCTTC. It yields the protein CSMGGTGSYNEQFF. The chain uses TRBV29-1 and TRBJ2-1; TRBD1 is a possible D gene (8 bases). The germline V gene has CDR1 SQVTM and CDR2 ANQGSEA. Trimming took 8 bases from V and 4 from J, leaving 18 bases between them. The CDR3 is 14 residues long.

Regarding this clone: The same CDR3 also results from other DNA sequences found in this sample. This rearrangement joins TRBV2 to TRBJ2-5; D unresolved. In germline, CDR1 is SNHLY, CDR2 FYNNEI. The CDR3 extends over 11 amino acids. V was shortened by 4 bases and J by 4 bases, with 4 bases between the two germline ends. CDR3 nucleotides: TGTGCCAGCAGTGCGGGAGAGACCCAGTACTTC. Translating it yields CASSAGETQYF.

About this clone: Given a much more abundant clone one base away, this may be a read error. Distinct nucleotide sequences in the sample also encode this CDR3. The J gene is TRBJ2-5, the V gene TRBV6-5; TRBD2 matches at 8 bases. Trimming cost V 4 bases and J 5 bases; bases outside gene matches: 9. The germline gives CDR1 MNHEY, CDR2 SVGAGI. CDR3 length equals 15 residues. The CDR3 loop reads CASSLAGGVMETQYF. The CDR3 coding sequence is TGTGCCAGCAGTTTGGCGGGAGGTGTTATGGAGACCCAGTACTTC.

Concerning this clone: Just one base apart from a much larger clone, this may be a read error. The same CDR3 is also encoded by other DNA sequences in this sample. The V and J genes are TRBV25-1 and TRBJ2-2; D gene uncertain. Germline-derived CDR1 and CDR2 are MGHDK and SYGVNS. Trimming removed 3 bases from V and 7 bases from J, with 3 bases in between. The CDR3 is 11 amino acids. CDR3 loop: CASSEVGELFF. The CDR3 nucleotides read TGTGCCAGCAGTGAGGTCGGGGAGCTGTTTTTT.

The chain carries TRBV29-1 and TRBJ2-7, with 12 bases lining up with TRBD2. Germline V lookup: CDR1 SQVTM, CDR2 ANQGSEA. V lost 3 bases and J lost 2; bases outside the gene matches: 8. CDR3 length: 16 residues. CDR3 bases: TGCAGCGTTGAGGGGACTAGCGGGTGGGGGGCCTACGAGCAGTACTTC. The encoded protein is CSVEGTSGWGAYEQYF.